A single sample gave rise to the 5 T cell receptor beta chains below, sequenced in a study of Ad26.COV2.S vaccination and SARS-CoV-2 variants (dated by TCRdb to the early 2020s). Interpreted using the paper, the treatment or condition label stands for: approximately 18 received Ad26.COV2.S at low or high dose, single or two shots; 5 received placebo; per-sample allocation not given. Repertoires of vaccine and placebo recipients were sequenced from samples collected on day 63 after the first injection. The method was the immunoSEQ multiplex PCR assay. TCRdb mirrors the immuneACCESS table, restricted to in-frame sequences. Some clones are absent from its copies; in checked studies, under half trace to an unresolved V gene, and the reason for the others is unknown. This sample is represented by 440,000 or so clones; around 90% of them were singletons. Around 4.5% of the sample goes to the ten largest clones.

Material: peripheral blood, obtained in a trial of Ad26.COV2.S vaccine versus placebo. The source of these receptors is a person between 18 and 59 years old who received the Ad26.COV2.S COVID-19 vaccine or a placebo.

This chain uses TRBV19 with TRBJ2-5, with D maybe TRBD2 (6 bases). Per the germline V gene, CDR1 is LNHDA and CDR2 is SQIVND (reference sequence). CDR3 length equals 12 residues. V lost 3 bases, J lost 5 bases, and 7 bases lay in between. The CDR3 sequence is CASSIRGETQYF. CDR3 nucleotide sequence: TGTGCCAGTAGTATTCGGGGGGAGACCCAGTACTTC.

This chain connects TRBV28 to TRBJ1-2; the match to TRBD1 covers 7 bases. CDR1 is MDHEN, CDR2 SYDVKM, per germline. This CDR3 has 15 amino acids. J was trimmed by 4 bases and V by 1 base; bases with no gene match: 6. The CDR3 nucleotides are TGTGCCAGCAGTTTATTCGGGGCAGGGGGCTATGGCTACACCTTC. Translation: CASSLFGAGGYGYTF.

The gene calls are TRBV3-1 (or the pseudogene TRBV3-2) and TRBJ2-2; D is possibly TRBD1 or TRBD2 (6 bases each). Trimming pared 6 bases from V and 4 bases from J, leaving 18 bases between. The CDR3 is 16 residues long. Germline V gene sequence: CDR1 LGHDT, CDR2 YNNKEL (reference sequence). The CDR3 here is CASRKRGEGGTGELFF. The CDR3 DNA is TGTGCCAGCAGAAAGAGGGGTGAGGGGGGCACCGGGGAGCTGTTTTTT.

This clone was counted a few times. The CDR3, as DNA: TGTGCCAGCAGTTACGGTAGTACCGAGCAGTACTTC. Encoded protein: CASSYGSTEQYF. The genes are TRBV6-5 and TRBJ2-7; D gene uncertain. Per the germline V gene, CDR1 is MNHEY and CDR2 is SVGAGI. The CDR3 sequence is 12 residues long. V was clipped by 2 bases and J by 6 bases, with 8 bases between them.

This sequence joins TRBV6-5 and TRBJ2-2, with TRBD2 identical over 7 bases. Germline CDR1 reads MNHEY; CDR2 reads SVGAGI. Germline trimming cut 9 bases from V and 4 bases from J; bases unmatched to any gene: 8. There are 14 residues in the CDR3. This chain's CDR3 is CASRGVGSTGELFF. CDR3 coding DNA: TGTGCCAGTCGGGGGGTCGGATCCACCGGGGAGCTGTTTTTT.